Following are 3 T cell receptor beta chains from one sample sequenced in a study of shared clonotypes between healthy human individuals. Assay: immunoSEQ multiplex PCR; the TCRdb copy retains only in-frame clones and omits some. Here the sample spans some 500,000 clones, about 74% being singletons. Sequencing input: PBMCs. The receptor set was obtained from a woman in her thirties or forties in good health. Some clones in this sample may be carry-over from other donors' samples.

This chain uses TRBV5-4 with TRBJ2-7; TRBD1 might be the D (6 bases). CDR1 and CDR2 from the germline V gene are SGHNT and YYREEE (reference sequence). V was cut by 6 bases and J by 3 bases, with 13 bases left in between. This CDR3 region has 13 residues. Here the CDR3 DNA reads TGTGCCAGCACCAGGGGACCCGGCTACGAGCAGTACTTC. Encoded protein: CASTRGPGYEQYF. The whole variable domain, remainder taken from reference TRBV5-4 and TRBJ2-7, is ETGVTQSPTHLIKTRGQQVTLRCSSQSGHNTVSWYQQALGQGPQFIFQYYREEENGRGNFPPRFSGLQFPNYSSELNVNALELDDSALYLCASTRGPGYEQYFGPGTRLTVT.

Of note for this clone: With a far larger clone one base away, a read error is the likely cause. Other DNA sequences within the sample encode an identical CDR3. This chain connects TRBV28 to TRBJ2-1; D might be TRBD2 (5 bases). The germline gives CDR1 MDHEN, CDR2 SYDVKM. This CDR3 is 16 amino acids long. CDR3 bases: TGTGCCGGCAGTTACCCTCACGGAGGTTCCTACAATGAGCAGTTCTTC. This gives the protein CAGSYPHGGSYNEQFF.

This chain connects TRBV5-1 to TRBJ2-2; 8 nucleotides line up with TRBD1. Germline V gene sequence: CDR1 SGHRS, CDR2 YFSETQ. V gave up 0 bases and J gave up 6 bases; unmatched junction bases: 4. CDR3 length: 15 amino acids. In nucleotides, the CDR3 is TGCGCCAGCAGCTTGGGTTCAGGGGGCGCCGGGGAGCTGTTTTTT. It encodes CASSLGSGGAGELFF.